The rows below give T cell receptor beta chains drawn from one sample of a study of blood T cell repertoires in COVID-19. The method was immunoSEQ multiplex PCR; TCRdb's version includes in-frame clones alone and lacks a portion of them. The sample lists approximately 180,000 clones, approximately 83% occurring once. What was sequenced was peripheral blood. The receptors stem from a human donor with active or convalescent COVID-19. The donor label of this sample is uncertain. Both conserved end residues are part of each CDR3. Each record gives: D gene, J gene, CDR3 length, clone size, V gene, CDR3 DNA, CDR3 protein. D genes are given only for firm matches. The size entry is marked missing in some rows and otherwise reads once, few, many or a size class.

D gene: TRBD2
J gene: TRBJ2-7
CDR3 length: 15
clone size: .
V gene: TRBV18
CDR3 DNA: TGTGCCAGCTCACGGTTAGGGACTAGCAACTACGAGCAGTACTTC
CDR3 protein: CASSRLGTSNYEQYF

D gene: .
J gene: TRBJ1-1
CDR3 length: 13
clone size: .
V gene: TRBV6-4
CDR3 DNA: TGTGCCAGCAGTGTTCCAGGGGCCTGTGAAGCTTTCTTT
CDR3 protein: CASSVPGACEAFF

D gene: .
J gene: TRBJ2-7
CDR3 length: 14
clone size: .
V gene: TRBV20-1
CDR3 DNA: TGCAGTGCTAGTTCAGGAGGGGGCCCCTACGAGCAGTACTTC
CDR3 protein: CSASSGGGPYEQYF

D gene: TRBD2
J gene: TRBJ2-3
CDR3 length: 16
clone size: .
V gene: TRBV30
CDR3 DNA: TGTGCCTGGAGTACTCTAGCGGTCACTAGCACAGATACGCAGTATTTT
CDR3 protein: CAWSTLAVTSTDTQYF

D gene: .
J gene: TRBJ1-3
CDR3 length: 15
clone size: .
V gene: TRBV11-3
CDR3 DNA: TGTGCCAGCAGCTTCAGACAATCCTCTGGAAACACCATATATTTT
CDR3 protein: CASSFRQSSGNTIYF

D gene: .
J gene: TRBJ2-1
CDR3 length: 13
clone size: .
V gene: TRBV28
CDR3 DNA: TGTGCCAGCACCACGGACAGTAACAATGAGCAGTTCTTC
CDR3 protein: CASTTDSNNEQFF

D gene: .
J gene: TRBJ1-1
CDR3 length: 13
clone size: .
V gene: TRBV28
CDR3 DNA: TGTGCCAGCAGTTTAGCAGGGGTCCCTGAAGCTTTCTTT
CDR3 protein: CASSLAGVPEAFF

D gene: .
J gene: TRBJ1-1
CDR3 length: 14
clone size: few
V gene: TRBV7-9
CDR3 DNA: TGTGCCAGCAGCCTACAGCTCCCTTTGACTGAAGCTTTCTTT
CDR3 protein: CASSLQLPLTEAFF

D gene: .
J gene: TRBJ2-3
CDR3 length: 14
clone size: .
V gene: TRBV6-5
CDR3 DNA: TGTGCCAGCAGTACAGGGTGGGGGACAGATACGCAGTATTTT
CDR3 protein: CASSTGWGTDTQYF

D gene: .
J gene: TRBJ1-2
CDR3 length: 11
clone size: few
V gene: TRBV28
CDR3 DNA: TGTGCCTACATGGGCATCTATGGCTACACCTTC
CDR3 protein: CAYMGIYGYTF

D gene: .
J gene: TRBJ1-1
CDR3 length: 17
clone size: .
V gene: TRBV18
CDR3 DNA: TGTGCCAGCTCCCTCCTGAAGGTGTGGGGCAGGGGTACTGAAGCTTTCTTT
CDR3 protein: CASSLLKVWGRGTEAFF

D gene: TRBD2
J gene: TRBJ2-5
CDR3 length: 17
clone size: .
V gene: TRBV13
CDR3 DNA: TGTGCCAGCAGCTATTGGACTAGCGGGAGTACGATGGAGACCCAGTACTTC
CDR3 protein: CASSYWTSGSTMETQYF

D gene: .
J gene: TRBJ2-2
CDR3 length: 15
clone size: few
V gene: TRBV7-8
CDR3 DNA: TGTGCCAGCAGCTTCCTCGCGGCTAACACCGGGGAGCTGTTTTTT
CDR3 protein: CASSFLAANTGELFF

D gene: .
J gene: TRBJ2-3
CDR3 length: 14
clone size: once
V gene: TRBV5-4
CDR3 DNA: TGTGCCAGCAGCTTGATCATTGGGGGGAATACGCAGTATTTT
CDR3 protein: CASSLIIGGNTQYF

D gene: .
J gene: TRBJ2-3
CDR3 length: 18
clone size: .
V gene: TRBV6-6
CDR3 DNA: TGTGCCAGCAGTCCGGGCTCTCGCAGGGGAAGAGGGACAGATACGCAGTATTTT
CDR3 protein: CASSPGSRRGRGTDTQYF

D gene: .
J gene: TRBJ2-7
CDR3 length: 14
clone size: .
V gene: TRBV18
CDR3 DNA: TGTGCCAGCTCACCAGGAGGGGGGGCTTACGAGCAGTACTTC
CDR3 protein: CASSPGGGAYEQYF

D gene: TRBD2
J gene: TRBJ2-2
CDR3 length: 15
clone size: .
V gene: TRBV24-1
CDR3 DNA: TGTGCCACCAGTGAGCTGTCAGGGAGGGCCGGGGAGCTGTTTTTT
CDR3 protein: CATSELSGRAGELFF

D gene: TRBD2
J gene: TRBJ2-3
CDR3 length: 16
clone size: once
V gene: TRBV28
CDR3 DNA: TGTGCCAGCAACGGTAGCGGGAGTTTCAGCACAGATACGCAGTATTTT
CDR3 protein: CASNGSGSFSTDTQYF

D gene: TRBD2
J gene: TRBJ2-1
CDR3 length: 14
clone size: .
V gene: TRBV2
CDR3 DNA: TGTGCCAGCAGTTCCGTTCTAGCGGGAGTGTGGCAGTTCTTC
CDR3 protein: CASSSVLAGVWQFF

D gene: .
J gene: TRBJ1-1
CDR3 length: 12
clone size: .
V gene: TRBV7-9
CDR3 DNA: TGTGCCAGCAGCTTTGGGCAGACTGAAGCTTTCTTT
CDR3 protein: CASSFGQTEAFF

D gene: TRBD1
J gene: TRBJ2-2
CDR3 length: 14
clone size: .
V gene: TRBV7-3
CDR3 DNA: TGTGCCAGCAGCCCCCAGACAGGGTCCGGGGAGCTGTTTTTT
CDR3 protein: CASSPQTGSGELFF

D gene: TRBD2
J gene: TRBJ2-1
CDR3 length: 15
clone size: .
V gene: TRBV30
CDR3 DNA: TGTGCCTGGAGTGTACTAGCGGGAGGGCCAAATGAGCAGTTCTTC
CDR3 protein: CAWSVLAGGPNEQFF

D gene: .
J gene: TRBJ1-5
CDR3 length: 14
clone size: many
V gene: TRBV9
CDR3 DNA: TGTGCCAGCAGCGTAGAAGGAGGAGGTGAGCCCCAGCATTTT
CDR3 protein: CASSVEGGGEPQHF

D gene: .
J gene: TRBJ1-4
CDR3 length: 14
clone size: .
V gene: TRBV2
CDR3 DNA: TGTGCCAGCAGGAAGAGACAGGCTAATGAAAAACTGTTTTTT
CDR3 protein: CASRKRQANEKLFF

D gene: .
J gene: TRBJ1-6
CDR3 length: 14
clone size: .
V gene: TRBV4-3
CDR3 DNA: TGCGCCAGCAGCCAAGCTCCGGAGAGGTCACCCCTCCACTTT
CDR3 protein: CASSQAPERSPLHF

D gene: .
J gene: TRBJ2-1
CDR3 length: 13
clone size: .
V gene: TRBV24-1
CDR3 DNA: TGTGCCACCACCCTACCAGGGGCAACTGAGCAGTTCTTC
CDR3 protein: CATTLPGATEQFF

D gene: TRBD1
J gene: TRBJ2-5
CDR3 length: 13
clone size: .
V gene: TRBV2
CDR3 DNA: TGTGCCAGCAAAGGACAGGGGAAAGAGACCCAGTACTTC
CDR3 protein: CASKGQGKETQYF

D gene: .
J gene: TRBJ2-1
CDR3 length: 13
clone size: .
V gene: TRBV6-2/TRBV6-3
CDR3 DNA: TGTGCCAGCAGTTACCAGGAATACAATGAGCAGTTCTTC
CDR3 protein: CASSYQEYNEQFF

D gene: .
J gene: TRBJ1-5
CDR3 length: 15
clone size: .
V gene: TRBV3-1/TRBV3-2
CDR3 DNA: TGTGCCAGCAGCCAAGATGACAGGTGGAATCAGCCCCAGCATTTT
CDR3 protein: CASSQDDRWNQPQHF

D gene: .
J gene: TRBJ1-2
CDR3 length: 14
clone size: .
V gene: TRBV7-9
CDR3 DNA: TGTGCCAGCAGCTTCCCGGGAGGCATATATGGCTACACCTTC
CDR3 protein: CASSFPGGIYGYTF

D gene: .
J gene: TRBJ2-2
CDR3 length: 14
clone size: .
V gene: TRBV5-6
CDR3 DNA: TGTGCCAGCAGTCTACGACAGTACACCGGGGAGCTGTTTTTT
CDR3 protein: CASSLRQYTGELFF

D gene: .
J gene: TRBJ2-1
CDR3 length: 14
clone size: .
V gene: TRBV15
CDR3 DNA: TGTGCCACCAGCAGGGGCGGGTCCTACAATGAGCAGTTCTTC
CDR3 protein: CATSRGGSYNEQFF

D gene: .
J gene: TRBJ2-5
CDR3 length: 16
clone size: .
V gene: TRBV11-3
CDR3 DNA: TGTGCCAGCAGCTTAGGGGAGGGGGGAGTGGAAGAGACCCAGTACTTC
CDR3 protein: CASSLGEGGVEETQYF

D gene: .
J gene: TRBJ2-1
CDR3 length: 12
clone size: .
V gene: TRBV7-9
CDR3 DNA: TGTGCCAGCAGCTTTGCTACCGGGGAGCAGTTCTTC
CDR3 protein: CASSFATGEQFF

D gene: .
J gene: TRBJ1-5
CDR3 length: 13
clone size: .
V gene: TRBV12-3/TRBV12-4
CDR3 DNA: TGTGCCAGCAGTTTAATACTAGATCAGCCCCAGCATTTT
CDR3 protein: CASSLILDQPQHF

D gene: TRBD2
J gene: TRBJ2-1
CDR3 length: 13
clone size: .
V gene: TRBV29-1
CDR3 DNA: TGCAGCGTTGAAGGTAGCGGGTCGGGTGAGCAGTTCTTC
CDR3 protein: CSVEGSGSGEQFF

D gene: .
J gene: TRBJ2-7
CDR3 length: 13
clone size: .
V gene: TRBV7-6
CDR3 DNA: TGTGCCAGCAGCGTGAGACAGGAAGGCGAGCAGTACTTC
CDR3 protein: CASSVRQEGEQYF

D gene: TRBD1
J gene: TRBJ2-2
CDR3 length: 19
clone size: .
V gene: TRBV2
CDR3 DNA: TGTGCCAGCAGTGCAACCGGGACAGTAACCGACGTAGTCACCGGGGAGCTGTTTTTT
CDR3 protein: CASSATGTVTDVVTGELFF

D gene: TRBD1
J gene: TRBJ2-3
CDR3 length: 14
clone size: .
V gene: TRBV7-9
CDR3 DNA: TGTGCCAGCACCCCGGGACAGGGCACAGATACGCAGTATTTT
CDR3 protein: CASTPGQGTDTQYF

D gene: .
J gene: TRBJ1-2
CDR3 length: 14
clone size: .
V gene: TRBV28
CDR3 DNA: TGTGCCAGCAGCTCGCACCGTGGGCGAAATGGCTACACCTTC
CDR3 protein: CASSSHRGRNGYTF

D gene: TRBD1
J gene: TRBJ1-2
CDR3 length: 16
clone size: .
V gene: TRBV28
CDR3 DNA: TGTGCCAGCACCCCTGCTCCGGGACAGGGTAACTATGGCTACACCTTC
CDR3 protein: CASTPAPGQGNYGYTF

D gene: .
J gene: TRBJ1-1
CDR3 length: 13
clone size: .
V gene: TRBV12-3/TRBV12-4
CDR3 DNA: TGTGCCAGCAGCCATACACGGGGCACTGAAGCTTTCTTT
CDR3 protein: CASSHTRGTEAFF

D gene: TRBD2
J gene: TRBJ2-2
CDR3 length: 17
clone size: once
V gene: TRBV6-2/TRBV6-3
CDR3 DNA: TGTGCCAGCAGTTATGAAGCGGGGACCCGGAACACCGGGGAGCTGTTTTTT
CDR3 protein: CASSYEAGTRNTGELFF

D gene: TRBD2
J gene: TRBJ2-3
CDR3 length: 15
clone size: .
V gene: TRBV27
CDR3 DNA: TGTGCCAGCAGTCTTAGCGGGAGTAGCACAGATACGCAGTATTTT
CDR3 protein: CASSLSGSSTDTQYF

D gene: TRBD2
J gene: TRBJ2-1
CDR3 length: 16
clone size: once
V gene: TRBV27
CDR3 DNA: TGTGCCAGCAATCGATTGGCTAGCGGGGCCTACAATGAGCAGTTCTTC
CDR3 protein: CASNRLASGAYNEQFF

D gene: TRBD1
J gene: TRBJ2-7
CDR3 length: 15
clone size: .
V gene: TRBV4-1
CDR3 DNA: TGCGCCAGCAGCCTATCCGGGACAGGATCCTACGAGCAGTACTTC
CDR3 protein: CASSLSGTGSYEQYF

D gene: .
J gene: TRBJ1-5
CDR3 length: 13
clone size: .
V gene: TRBV3-1/TRBV3-2
CDR3 DNA: TGTGCCAGCAGTCTCAGGGGCGATCAGCCCCAGCATTTT
CDR3 protein: CASSLRGDQPQHF

D gene: TRBD2
J gene: TRBJ2-3
CDR3 length: 16
clone size: few
V gene: TRBV11-1
CDR3 DNA: TGTGCCAGCAGCTTAGGCGGACTAGCGGTCACAGATACGCAGTATTTT
CDR3 protein: CASSLGGLAVTDTQYF